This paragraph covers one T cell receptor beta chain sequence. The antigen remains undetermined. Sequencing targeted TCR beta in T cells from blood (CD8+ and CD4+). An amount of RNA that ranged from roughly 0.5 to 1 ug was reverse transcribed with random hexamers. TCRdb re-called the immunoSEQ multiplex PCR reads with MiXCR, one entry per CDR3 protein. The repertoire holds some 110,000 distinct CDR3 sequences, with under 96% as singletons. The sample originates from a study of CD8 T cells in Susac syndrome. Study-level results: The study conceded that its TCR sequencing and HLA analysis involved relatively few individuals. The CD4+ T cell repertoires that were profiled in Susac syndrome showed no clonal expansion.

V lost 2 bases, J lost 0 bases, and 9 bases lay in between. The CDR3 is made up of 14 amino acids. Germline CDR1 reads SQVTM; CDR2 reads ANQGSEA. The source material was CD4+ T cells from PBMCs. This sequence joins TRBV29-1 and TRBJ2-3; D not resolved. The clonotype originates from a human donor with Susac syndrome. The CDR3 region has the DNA TGCAGCGTTGAATCTGGCGGTAGCACAGATACGCAGTATTTT. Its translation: CSVESGGSTDTQYF.